This paragraph reports one T cell receptor beta chain. The method was immunoSEQ multiplex PCR; TCRdb's version includes in-frame clones alone and lacks a portion of them. The sample carries around 300,000 clones, around nine tenths recorded once. The sample belongs to a study of blood T cell repertoires in COVID-19. As for the study in general: The United States, Italy and Spain were the sources of the acute and convalescent COVID-19 samples. PBMCs, B-cell-depleted T cells, or T cells provided the cDNA or gDNA that made up the material.

What was sequenced was peripheral blood. This TCR came from a woman aged 45-65 years with active or convalescent COVID-19.

The CDR3 nucleotides are TGTGCCAGCAGCTTAGATCCGTCTAGCGGGAATACAATCTACGAGCAGTACTTC. Translated, it gives CASSLDPSSGNTIYEQYF. V and J are TRBV11-2 and TRBJ2-7, with 9 bases that match TRBD2. Germline assignment: CDR1 SGHAT and CDR2 FQNNGV. The CDR3 covers 18 residues. Trimming removed 0 bases from V and 3 bases from J; junction bases left unmatched: 12.